These 2 T cell receptor beta chains share one sample of origin, sequenced in a study of cytomegalovirus exposure and HLA in healthy donors. The PCR was carried out with 60 Vbeta primers and 13 Jbeta primers. The protocol was immunoSEQ multiplex PCR, while the TCRdb copy is restricted to in-frame clones and leaves out a portion. The table includes around 300,000 clones, 80% to 90% detected once. Sequencing used PBMCs. The receptor set was obtained from a middle-aged woman in good health and CMV-seropositive.

The genes are TRBV4-3 and TRBJ2-7; 9 bases are shared with TRBD1. V shed 4 bases, J shed 4 bases, and the junction held 14 bases outside the gene matches. This CDR3 spans 17 amino acids. The germline CDR1 and CDR2 sequences are LGHNA and YSLEER. CDR3 amino acids: CASSPRDSVTGGYEQYF. The DNA for the CDR3 is TGCGCCAGCAGCCCAAGGGATTCGGTGACAGGGGGATACGAGCAGTACTTC.

The J gene is TRBJ2-1, the V gene TRBV4-2; TRBD2 might be the D (6 bases). V was clipped by 4 bases and J by 0 bases, with 13 bases between them. There are 16 residues in the CDR3. CDR1 LGHNA and CDR2 YNFKEQ come from the germline V gene. The CDR3 DNA follows: TGTGCCAGCAGCCGGTCCGGGGGTGCCTCCTACAATGAGCAGTTCTTC. Its translation is CASSRSGGASYNEQFF.